This is a list of T cell receptor beta chains from one sample in a study of regulatory T cells in long-lasting Graves disease. TCRdb passed the multiplex PCR reads through MiXCR, listing each CDR3 protein once. The table lists 390,000 or so distinct CDR3 sequences, about 10% of them singletons. In addition, the sample was reused for a study of T cells in Graves' hyperthyroidism and ophthalmopathy.

Material: peripheral blood mononuclear cells (PBMCs), obtained at new diagnosis, from a patient treated with antithyroid drugs. The origin of the receptors is a woman aged 18-29 years with Graves disease. Each CDR3 is given with its conserved first and last residue. Fields, in order: clone size, V gene, D gene, J gene, CDR3 protein, CDR3 DNA. D genes are given only for firm matches. Only part of the rows carry a size: once, few, many, or a class if the clone is expanded.

>many|TRBV6-1|.|TRBJ1-3
CASIKGLRSGNTIYF
TGTGCCAGCATTAAGGGACTTCGCTCTGGAAACACCATATATTTT
>.|TRBV14|TRBD2|TRBJ2-2
CASSQFPGLDTGELFF
TGTGCCAGCAGCCAATTCCCGGGACTAGACACCGGGGAGCTGTTTTTT
>many|TRBV6-7|.|TRBJ1-2
CATPGTGYTF
TGTGCCACCCCGGGAACGGGCTACACCTTC
>many|TRBV12-3/TRBV12-4|.|TRBJ1-1
CASSPQQRMNTEAFF
TGTGCCAGCAGTCCACAACAGAGAATGAACACTGAAGCTTTCTTT
>many|TRBV5-6|.|TRBJ1-5
CASSLRTVNNQPQHF
TGTGCCAGCAGCTTGAGAACGGTGAACAATCAGCCCCAGCATTTT
>.|TRBV4-1|.|TRBJ2-1
CASSQLAPRDHSRHEQFF
TGCGCCAGCAGCCAACTAGCACCCCGGGACCACTCGAGGCATGAGCAGTTCTTC
>many|TRBV18|TRBD1|TRBJ2-1
CASSPPNNRDREQFF
TGTGCCAGCTCACCCCCCAATAACCGGGACAGGGAGCAGTTCTTC
>many|TRBV6-2/TRBV6-3|.|TRBJ1-1
CASRRRDREAAAFF
TGTGCCAGCAGAAGAAGGGACCGCGAAGCAGCGGCTTTCTTT
>many|TRBV7-6|.|TRBJ1-3
CASSLGLRGNTIYF
TGTGCCAGCAGCCTGGGACTACGGGGAAACACCATATATTTT
>once|TRBV7-9|TRBD1|TRBJ1-3
CASSSDRESGNTIYF
TGTGCCAGCAGCTCCGACAGGGAGTCTGGAAACACCATATATTTT
>many|TRBV28|TRBD2|TRBJ2-1
CASRLAGEYNEQFF
TGTGCCAGCAGGCTAGCGGGGGAGTACAATGAGCAGTTCTTC
>many|TRBV29-1|.|TRBJ1-1
CSVISGHRTTEAFF
TGCAGCGTCATCTCGGGACACCGAACGACTGAAGCTTTCTTT
>many|TRBV7-3|.|TRBJ2-2
CASSLNGLAANTGELFF
TGTGCCAGCAGCTTAAATGGGTTGGCAGCGAACACCGGGGAGCTGTTTTTT
>many|TRBV20-1|TRBD2|TRBJ2-1
CSARPPLAGGPSTPYNEQFF
TGCAGTGCTAGACCTCCACTAGCGGGAGGGCCATCGACACCTTACAATGAGCAGTTCTTC
>few|TRBV5-1|.|TRBJ1-2
CASSYGGGDYGYTF
TGCGCCAGCAGCTACGGGGGGGGGGACTATGGCTACACCTTC
>.|TRBV9|TRBD1|TRBJ1-3
CASSASGDSSGNTIYF
TGTGCCAGCAGCGCGAGCGGGGACAGCTCTGGAAACACCATATATTTT
>many|TRBV6-1|.|TRBJ1-5
CASSPKATGRPQHF
TGTGCCAGCAGCCCAAAAGCGACGGGTCGACCCCAGCATTTT
>many|TRBV7-2|.|TRBJ2-5
CASSLRGTQYF
TGTGCCAGCAGCTTACGAGGGACCCAGTACTTC
>many|TRBV12-3/TRBV12-4|.|TRBJ1-2
CASRSPYGYTF
TGTGCCAGCAGGAGTCCTTATGGCTACACCTTC
>few|TRBV6-1|TRBD1|TRBJ2-2
CASNKQGSGELFF
TGTGCCAGCAACAAACAGGGGTCCGGGGAGCTGTTTTTT
>many|TRBV12-3/TRBV12-4|TRBD1|TRBJ2-7
CASRRDRGFPYEQYF
TGTGCCAGCAGGAGAGACAGGGGATTCCCCTACGAGCAGTACTTC
>.|TRBV9|TRBD1|TRBJ2-7
CASSGGQGPYEQYF
TGTGCCAGCAGCGGGGGACAGGGCCCCTACGAGCAGTACTTC
>many|TRBV3-1|.|TRBJ2-4
CASSQRTVDIQYF
TGTGCCAGCAGCCAAAGGACAGTGGACATTCAGTACTTC
>.|TRBV7-9|.|TRBJ2-5
CASSPLTREETQYF
TGTGCCAGCAGCCCACTAACTAGGGAAGAGACCCAGTACTTC
>.|TRBV18|.|TRBJ1-1
CASSRPGHPVISFNGEAFF
TGTGCCAGCTCACGACCCGGGCATCCGGTGATATCTTTTAATGGGGAAGCTTTCTTT
>many|TRBV12-3/TRBV12-4|.|TRBJ2-3
CASSMITRDTQYF
TGTGCCAGCAGCATGATAACAAGGGATACGCAGTATTTT
>many|TRBV20-1|.|TRBJ1-1
CSAREFTNTEAFF
TGCAGTGCTAGAGAATTCACGAACACTGAAGCTTTCTTT
>few|TRBV9|.|TRBJ1-2
CASTTPLRPDGYTF
TGTGCCAGCACCACCCCACTCCGACCGGATGGCTACACCTTC
>.|TRBV5-8|.|TRBJ2-7
CASSLSGEAYEQYF
TGTGCCAGCAGCTTAAGCGGAGAAGCCTACGAGCAGTACTTC
>many|TRBV6-1|.|TRBJ1-1
CASRTRGAEAFF
TGTGCCAGCAGGACGAGGGGCGCTGAAGCTTTCTTT
>many|TRBV20-1|.|TRBJ1-2
CSASEGRYGYTF
TGCAGTGCTAGTGAGGGAAGGTATGGCTACACCTTC
>many|TRBV24-1|.|TRBJ2-3
CATSDSDGATDTQYF
TGTGCCACCAGTGATTCTGACGGGGCCACAGATACGCAGTATTTT
>many|TRBV20-1|TRBD1|TRBJ1-1
CSARDPAGGRNTEAFF
TGCAGTGCTAGAGATCCCGCAGGGGGGCGGAACACTGAAGCTTTCTTT
>.|TRBV20-1|.|TRBJ2-2
CGAEKGPRVFF
TGCGGTGCTGAAAAAGGGCCCAGAGTGTTTTTT
>.|TRBV5-6|TRBD2|TRBJ2-1
CASSLVLADQSSYNEQFF
TGTGCCAGCAGCTTGGTACTAGCGGATCAAAGCTCCTACAATGAGCAGTTCTTC
>many|TRBV7-2|.|TRBJ2-7
CASSFSARGYEQYF
TGTGCCAGCAGCTTCAGTGCTAGGGGCTACGAGCAGTACTTC
>many|TRBV18|.|TRBJ2-5
CASSPPQSQETQYF
TGTGCCAGCTCACCACCGCAGAGCCAAGAGACCCAGTACTTC
>many|TRBV14|.|TRBJ2-3
CASSQGTTDTQYF
TGTGCCAGCAGCCAAGGGACCACAGATACGCAGTATTTT
>many|TRBV20-1|.|TRBJ2-5
CSARDLLTGQETQYF
TGCAGTGCTAGAGATCTGTTGACCGGGCAGGAGACCCAGTACTTC
>many|TRBV7-9|TRBD2|TRBJ2-1
CASSFGREAYNEQFF
TGTGCCAGCAGCTTCGGGCGGGAGGCCTACAATGAGCAGTTCTTC
>few|TRBV19|.|TRBJ1-1
CASTRDGRSTEAFF
TGTGCCAGTACCCGGGACGGAAGGAGCACTGAAGCTTTCTTT
>many|TRBV27|.|TRBJ1-5
CASSLSDRKHSNQPQHF
TGTGCCAGCAGTTTAAGCGACAGGAAGCATAGCAATCAGCCCCAGCATTTT